The TCR beta chain described here comes from a study of blood T cell repertoires in COVID-19. On the study more broadly: Material from acute and convalescent COVID-19 was sourced from the United States, Italy and Spain. PBMCs, B-cell-depleted T cells, or T cells were the source of the cDNA or gDNA that made up the material.

Sequencing was performed with immunoSEQ multiplex PCR; in TCRdb, only in-frame clones are kept and a portion is missing. The data show a few hundred thousand clones, 80% to 90% seen once. Cohort allocation depended upon clinical history that participants reported. V was shortened by 3 bases and J by 0 bases, with 6 bases between the two germline ends. Germline V gene sequence: CDR1 SQVTM, CDR2 ANQGSEA. The CDR3 has 12 residues. This chain joins TRBV29-1 and TRBJ2-7; D is unresolved. The clonotype was recovered from a man aged 40-50 years in a cohort exposed to, infected with or recovered from COVID-19 (not recorded which). The material sequenced was PBMCs or T cells enriched from blood (not recorded which). Here the CDR3 DNA reads TGCAGCGTTGAGGCGGCCTCCTACGAGCAGTACTTC. Protein: CSVEAASYEQYF.